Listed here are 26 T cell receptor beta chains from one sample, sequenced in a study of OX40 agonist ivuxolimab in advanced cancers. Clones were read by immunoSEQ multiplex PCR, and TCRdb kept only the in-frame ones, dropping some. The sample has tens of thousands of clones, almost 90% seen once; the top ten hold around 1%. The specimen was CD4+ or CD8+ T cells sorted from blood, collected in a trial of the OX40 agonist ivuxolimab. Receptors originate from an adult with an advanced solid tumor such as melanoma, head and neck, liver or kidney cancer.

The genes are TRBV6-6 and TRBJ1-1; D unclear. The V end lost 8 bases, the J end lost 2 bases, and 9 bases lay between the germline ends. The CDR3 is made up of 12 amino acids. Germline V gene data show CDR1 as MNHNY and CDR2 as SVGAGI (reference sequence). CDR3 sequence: CASERVNTEAFF. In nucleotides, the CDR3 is TGTGCCAGCGAAAGGGTTAACACTGAAGCTTTCTTT.

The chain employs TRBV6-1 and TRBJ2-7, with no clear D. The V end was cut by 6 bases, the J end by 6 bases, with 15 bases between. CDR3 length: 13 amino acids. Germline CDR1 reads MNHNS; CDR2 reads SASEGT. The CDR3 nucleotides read TGTGCCAGCAGGGACCGGGTTTACGGCGAGCAGTACTTC. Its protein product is CASRDRVYGEQYF.

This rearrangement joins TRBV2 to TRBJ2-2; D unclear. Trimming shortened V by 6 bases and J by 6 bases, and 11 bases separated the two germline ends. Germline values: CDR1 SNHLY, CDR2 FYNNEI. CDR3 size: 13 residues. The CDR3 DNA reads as TGTGCCAGCAGCCCCCCCGTTCCCGGGGAGCTGTTTTTT. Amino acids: CASSPPVPGELFF.

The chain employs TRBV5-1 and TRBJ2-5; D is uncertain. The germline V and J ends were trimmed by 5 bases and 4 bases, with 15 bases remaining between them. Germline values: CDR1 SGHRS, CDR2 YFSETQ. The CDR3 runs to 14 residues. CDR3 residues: CASRPYGLPETQYF. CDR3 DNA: TGCGCCAGCAGGCCCTACGGGTTACCAGAGACCCAGTACTTC.

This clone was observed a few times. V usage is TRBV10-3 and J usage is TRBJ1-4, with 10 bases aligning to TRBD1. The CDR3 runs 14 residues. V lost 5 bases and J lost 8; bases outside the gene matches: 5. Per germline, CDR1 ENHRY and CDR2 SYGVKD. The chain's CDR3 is CAISRDRGNEKLFF. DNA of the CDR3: TGTGCCATCAGTAGGGACAGGGGAAACGAAAAACTGTTTTTT.

This chain's CDR3 is CASSSDGRRDTQYF. Here the CDR3 DNA reads TGTGCCAGCAGTTCTGACGGGAGAAGAGATACGCAGTATTTT. The chain uses TRBV6-5 and TRBJ2-3, with D maybe TRBD2 (6 bases). V lost 4 bases to trimming and J lost 5 bases, with 13 bases between them. Germline V CDR1 and CDR2: MNHEY, SVGAGI. The CDR3 sequence is 14 residues long.

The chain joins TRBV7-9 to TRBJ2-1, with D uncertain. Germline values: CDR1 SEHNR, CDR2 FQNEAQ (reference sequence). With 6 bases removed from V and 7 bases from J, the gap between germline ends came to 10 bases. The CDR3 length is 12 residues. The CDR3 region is CASRYTGNEQFF. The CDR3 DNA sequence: TGTGCCAGCAGGTATACTGGGAATGAGCAGTTCTTC. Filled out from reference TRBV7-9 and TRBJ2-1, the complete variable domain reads DTGVSQNPRHKITKRGQNVTFRCDPISEHNRLYWYRQTLGQGPEFLTYFQNEAQLEKSRLLSDRFSAERPKGSFSTLEIQRTEQGDSAMYLCASRYTGNEQFFGPGTRLTVL.

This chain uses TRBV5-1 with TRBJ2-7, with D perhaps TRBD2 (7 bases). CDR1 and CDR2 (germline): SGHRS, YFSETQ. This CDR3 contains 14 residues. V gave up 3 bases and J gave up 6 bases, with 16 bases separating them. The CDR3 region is CASSWEGVGFEQYF. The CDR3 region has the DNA TGCGCCAGCAGCTGGGAGGGGGTAGGATTCGAGCAGTACTTC.

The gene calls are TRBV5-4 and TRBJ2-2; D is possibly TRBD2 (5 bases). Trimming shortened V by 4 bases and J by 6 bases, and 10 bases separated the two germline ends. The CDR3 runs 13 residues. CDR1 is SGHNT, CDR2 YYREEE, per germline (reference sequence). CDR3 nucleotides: TGTGCCAGCAGCCGAGGAGGAGCCGGGGAGCTGTTTTTT. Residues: CASSRGGAGELFF.

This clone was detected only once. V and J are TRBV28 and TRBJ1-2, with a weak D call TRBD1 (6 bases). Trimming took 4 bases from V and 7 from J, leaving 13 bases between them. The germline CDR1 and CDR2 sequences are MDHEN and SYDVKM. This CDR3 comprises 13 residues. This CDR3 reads CASSSVQGGGYTF. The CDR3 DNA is TGTGCCAGCAGTTCCGTACAGGGTGGTGGCTACACCTTC.

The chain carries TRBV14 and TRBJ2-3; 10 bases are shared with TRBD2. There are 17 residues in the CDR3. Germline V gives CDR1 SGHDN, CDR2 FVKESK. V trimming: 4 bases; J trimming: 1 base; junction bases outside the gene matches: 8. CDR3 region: CASSLFSGTSGTDTQYF. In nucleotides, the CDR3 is TGTGCCAGCAGCCTCTTTTCCGGGACTAGCGGCACAGATACGCAGTATTTT.

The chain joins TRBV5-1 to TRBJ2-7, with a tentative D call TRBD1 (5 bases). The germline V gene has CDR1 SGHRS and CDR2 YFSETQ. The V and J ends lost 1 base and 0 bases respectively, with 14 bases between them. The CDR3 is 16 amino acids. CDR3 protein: CASSLIPGLSSYEQYF. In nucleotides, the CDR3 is TGCGCCAGCAGCTTGATCCCAGGGCTTAGCTCCTACGAGCAGTACTTC.

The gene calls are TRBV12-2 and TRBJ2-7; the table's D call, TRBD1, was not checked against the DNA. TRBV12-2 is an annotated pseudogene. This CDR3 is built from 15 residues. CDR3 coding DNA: TGTGCAAGTCGCTTAAAAGACAGGGCCACCTACGAGCAGTACTTC. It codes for CASRLKDRATYEQYF.

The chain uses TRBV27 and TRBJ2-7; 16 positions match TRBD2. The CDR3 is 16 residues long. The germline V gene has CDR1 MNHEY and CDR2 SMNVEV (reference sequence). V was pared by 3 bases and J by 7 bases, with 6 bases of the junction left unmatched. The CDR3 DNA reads TGTGCCAGCAGTTTGGGACTAGCGGGAGGGCCGGGGGAGCAGTACTTC. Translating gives CASSLGLAGGPGEQYF.

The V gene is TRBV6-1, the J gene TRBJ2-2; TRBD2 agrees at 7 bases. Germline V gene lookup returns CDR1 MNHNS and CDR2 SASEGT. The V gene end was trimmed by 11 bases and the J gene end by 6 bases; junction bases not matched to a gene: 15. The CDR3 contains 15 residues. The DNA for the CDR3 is TGTGCCGCGGTGGCAGAGGGAGGGTTTCCCGGGGAGCTGTTTTTT. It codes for CAAVAEGGFPGELFF.

The CDR3 spells CASSSRHSIEQYF. The CDR3 DNA reads TGTGCCAGCAGCTCCAGACACAGCATCGAGCAGTACTTC. The chain employs TRBV7-9 and TRBJ2-7, with D unclear. The CDR3 runs to 13 residues. V shed 4 bases and J shed 6 bases, with 13 bases lying between them. The germline V gene encodes CDR1 SEHNR and CDR2 FQNEAQ (reference sequence).

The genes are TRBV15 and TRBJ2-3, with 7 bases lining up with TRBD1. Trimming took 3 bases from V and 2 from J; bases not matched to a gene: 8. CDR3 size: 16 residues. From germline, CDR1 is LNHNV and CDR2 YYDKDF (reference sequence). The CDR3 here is CATSSRQGRSTDTQYF. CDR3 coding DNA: TGTGCCACCAGCAGCCGACAGGGTCGCTCCACAGATACGCAGTATTTT.

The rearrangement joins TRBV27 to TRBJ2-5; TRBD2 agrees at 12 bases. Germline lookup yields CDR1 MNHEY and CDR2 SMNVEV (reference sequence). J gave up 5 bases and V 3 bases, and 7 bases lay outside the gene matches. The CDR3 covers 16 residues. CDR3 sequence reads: CASSLGLAGGGETQYF. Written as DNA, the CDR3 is TGTGCCAGCAGTTTGGGCCTAGCGGGAGGGGGGGAGACCCAGTACTTC.

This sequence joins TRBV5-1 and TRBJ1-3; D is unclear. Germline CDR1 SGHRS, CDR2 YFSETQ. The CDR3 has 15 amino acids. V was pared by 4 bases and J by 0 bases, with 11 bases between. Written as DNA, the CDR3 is TGCGCCAGCAGCCCCCTGCAGAGCTCTGGAAACACCATATATTTT. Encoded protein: CASSPLQSSGNTIYF.

Here the CDR3 reads CASSLVGSGRGSYNEQFF. The CDR3, as DNA: TGTGCCAGCAGCTTAGTGGGTAGCGGGAGGGGTTCCTACAATGAGCAGTTCTTC. V gene TRBV7-9 combines with J gene TRBJ2-1; 11 bases agree with TRBD2. The length of the CDR3 is 18 residues. Germline CDR1 SEHNR, CDR2 FQNEAQ (reference sequence). Trimming took 1 base from V and 1 from J; bases not matched to a gene: 6. The entire variable domain, with the rest obtained from reference TRBV7-9 and TRBJ2-1, is as follows: DTGVSQNPRHKITKRGQNVTFRCDPISEHNRLYWYRQTLGQGPEFLTYFQNEAQLEKSRLLSDRFSAERPKGSFSTLEIQRTEQGDSAMYLCASSLVGSGRGSYNEQFFGPGTRLTVL.

In DNA, the CDR3 is TGTGCCAGCAGCTTAGTGGAGCGGAGGAACACCGGGGAGCTGTTTTTT. Its translation: CASSLVERRNTGELFF. The gene calls are TRBV7-2 and TRBJ2-2; the D gene is possibly TRBD2 (5 bases). V lost 1 base and J 1 base, leaving 10 bases between the germline ends. This CDR3 region has 16 residues. The germline CDR1 and CDR2 sequences are SGHTA and FQGNSA.

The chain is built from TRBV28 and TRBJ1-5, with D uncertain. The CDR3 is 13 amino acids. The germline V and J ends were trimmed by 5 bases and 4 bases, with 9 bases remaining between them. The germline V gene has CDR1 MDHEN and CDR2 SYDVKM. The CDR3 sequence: CASSTGSNQPQHF. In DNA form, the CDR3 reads TGTGCCAGCAGTACCGGGAGTAATCAGCCCCAGCATTTT.

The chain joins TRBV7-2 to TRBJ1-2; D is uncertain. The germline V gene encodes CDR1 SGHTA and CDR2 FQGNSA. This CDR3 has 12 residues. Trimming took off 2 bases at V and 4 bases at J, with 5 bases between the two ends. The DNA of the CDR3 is TGTGCCAGCAGCTTACGAACCTATGGCTACACCTTC. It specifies CASSLRTYGYTF.

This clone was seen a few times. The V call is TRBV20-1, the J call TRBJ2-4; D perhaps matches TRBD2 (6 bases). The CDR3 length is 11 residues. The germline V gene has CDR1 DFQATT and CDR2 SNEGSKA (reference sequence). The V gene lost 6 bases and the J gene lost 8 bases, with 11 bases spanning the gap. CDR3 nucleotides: TGCAGTGCCCTCAGGGAGGACATTCAGTACTTC. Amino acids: CSALREDIQYF.

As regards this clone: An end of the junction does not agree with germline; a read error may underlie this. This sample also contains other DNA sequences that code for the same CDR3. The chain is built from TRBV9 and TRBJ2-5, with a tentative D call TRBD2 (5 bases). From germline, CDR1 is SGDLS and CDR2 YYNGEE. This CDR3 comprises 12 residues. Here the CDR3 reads CASGEVEETQYF. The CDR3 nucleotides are TGCGCCAGCGGAGAGGTGGAGGAGACCCAGTACTTC.

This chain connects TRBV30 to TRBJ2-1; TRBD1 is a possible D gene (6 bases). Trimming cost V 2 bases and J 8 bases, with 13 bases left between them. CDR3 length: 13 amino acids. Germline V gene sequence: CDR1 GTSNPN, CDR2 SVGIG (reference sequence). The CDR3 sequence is CAWSQGPGHEQFF. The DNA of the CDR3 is TGTGCCTGGAGTCAGGGGCCCGGGCATGAGCAGTTCTTC.